The entry that follows covers one T cell receptor beta chain sequence. The PCR used 60 Vbeta and 13 Jbeta primers. Sequencing used immunoSEQ multiplex PCR; TCRdb keeps in-frame clones, though not all of them. The profile covers approximately 170,000 clones, with 75% to 90% appearing a single time and around 4.1% taken by the ten largest. Donors consisted of healthy bone marrow donors. Nominal health characterized the donors when sampled, though unrecorded immune exposures were likely. Germline CDR1 is SGHNT and CDR2 is YYREEE (reference sequence). The V gene end was trimmed by 4 bases and the J gene end by 5 bases; junction bases not matched to a gene: 11. CDR3 length: 15 residues. This entry belongs to a study of cytomegalovirus exposure and HLA in healthy donors. Study background: The roughly 100 million unique TCR beta sequences, from about 179 million T cells, were found by an earlier analysis.

This clonotype was obtained from a man aged 50-60 years in good health and CMV-seropositive. The sequenced sample was PBMCs. The rearrangement links TRBV5-4 to TRBJ1-2, with 7 bases identical to TRBD1. In DNA, the CDR3 is TGTGCCAGCAGCCCAGGACAGGAGCCTTCTTATGGCTACACCTTC. Amino acid sequence: CASSPGQEPSYGYTF.